The rows below give T cell receptor beta chains drawn from one sample of a study of T-cell memory formation after mild COVID-19. TCRdb used MiXCR to reprocess the 5' RACE reads, holding one entry per CDR3 protein. The table has 60,000 to 65,000 distinct CDR3 sequences, about 9.4% seen once. The sample consisted of PBMCs or a T cell subset sorted from them (not recorded which). The source is a young man who had mild COVID-19 (a few samples of this study predate the infection). Cell type and time point are not known. Both conserved end residues are part of each CDR3. A D gene is named only where the DNA matches it firmly. Clone size, where shown, is once, few, many, or a class for clones that have expanded.

clone size: many; D gene: .; V gene: TRBV6-5; J gene: TRBJ1-1; CDR3 protein: CASTPGGRDTEAFF; CDR3 DNA: TGTGCCAGCACCCCGGGTGGCCGAGACACTGAAGCTTTCTTT
clone size: .; D gene: .; V gene: TRBV18; J gene: TRBJ2-1; CDR3 protein: CASSPKGRSSYNEQFF; CDR3 DNA: TGTGCCAGCTCTCCGAAGGGCAGGAGCTCCTACAATGAGCAGTTCTTC
clone size: .; D gene: TRBD1; V gene: TRBV7-9; J gene: TRBJ1-2; CDR3 protein: CASSLIGTGFYGYTF; CDR3 DNA: TGTGCCAGCAGCTTAATCGGGACAGGGTTCTATGGCTACACCTTC
clone size: few; D gene: TRBD2; V gene: TRBV6-6; J gene: TRBJ2-3; CDR3 protein: CASSPPPGGGATDTQYF; CDR3 DNA: TGTGCCAGCAGTCCCCCTCCGGGCGGGGGGGCAACAGATACGCAGTATTTT
clone size: few; D gene: .; V gene: TRBV5-1; J gene: TRBJ2-5; CDR3 protein: CASSSGDLLQETQYF; CDR3 DNA: TGCGCCAGCAGCTCGGGGGACTTACTGCAAGAGACCCAGTACTTC
clone size: .; D gene: .; V gene: TRBV7-9; J gene: TRBJ1-4; CDR3 protein: CASSLDSGVEKLFF; CDR3 DNA: TGTGCCAGCAGCTTAGACTCCGGTGTTGAAAAACTGTTTTTT
clone size: .; D gene: TRBD2; V gene: TRBV12-3/TRBV12-4; J gene: TRBJ2-3; CDR3 protein: CASSLRLAGGLDTQYF; CDR3 DNA: TGTGCCAGCAGTTTAAGGCTAGCGGGGGGTTTGGATACGCAGTATTTT
clone size: .; D gene: TRBD2; V gene: TRBV9; J gene: TRBJ2-5; CDR3 protein: CASSSGLAGVGKTQYF; CDR3 DNA: TGTGCCAGCAGCTCAGGACTAGCGGGAGTAGGAAAGACCCAGTACTTC
clone size: .; D gene: .; V gene: TRBV6-5; J gene: TRBJ2-6; CDR3 protein: CASSYGYALSGANVLTF; CDR3 DNA: TGTGCCAGCAGTTACGGGTACGCTCTCTCTGGGGCCAACGTCCTGACTTTC
clone size: few; D gene: .; V gene: TRBV7-2; J gene: TRBJ2-5; CDR3 protein: CASNRGGVVRETQYF; CDR3 DNA: TGTGCCAGCAACCGGGGCGGGGTGGTCCGAGAGACCCAGTACTTC
clone size: many; D gene: .; V gene: TRBV23-1; J gene: TRBJ2-5; CDR3 protein: CASCIEETQYF; CDR3 DNA: TGCGCCAGCTGTATTGAAGAGACCCAGTACTTC
clone size: .; D gene: .; V gene: TRBV15; J gene: TRBJ2-5; CDR3 protein: CATSRDSGAETQYF; CDR3 DNA: TGTGCCACCAGCAGAGATTCAGGGGCGGAGACCCAGTACTTC
clone size: few; D gene: TRBD1; V gene: TRBV15; J gene: TRBJ1-2; CDR3 protein: CATKDGTGNGYTF; CDR3 DNA: TGTGCCACCAAGGACGGGACAGGTAATGGCTACACCTTC
clone size: many; D gene: .; V gene: TRBV7-2; J gene: TRBJ1-1; CDR3 protein: CASSLGITGMREAFF; CDR3 DNA: TGTGCCAGCAGCTTAGGGATAACAGGGATGCGTGAAGCTTTCTTT
clone size: .; D gene: .; V gene: TRBV12-3/TRBV12-4; J gene: TRBJ1-1; CDR3 protein: CASRSGRIANTEAFF; CDR3 DNA: TGTGCCAGCAGGTCGGGACGGATAGCTAACACTGAAGCTTTCTTT
clone size: many; D gene: .; V gene: TRBV29-1; J gene: TRBJ2-7; CDR3 protein: CSVYWDGYEQYF; CDR3 DNA: TGCAGCGTCTACTGGGACGGATACGAGCAGTACTTC
clone size: .; D gene: TRBD2; V gene: TRBV2; J gene: TRBJ2-3; CDR3 protein: CASSDNGGKNTQYF; CDR3 DNA: TGTGCCAGCAGTGATAACGGGGGGAAAAATACGCAGTATTTT
clone size: .; D gene: TRBD1; V gene: TRBV11-1; J gene: TRBJ2-5; CDR3 protein: CASSPGTGKETQYF; CDR3 DNA: TGTGCCAGCAGCCCCGGGACAGGGAAAGAGACCCAGTACTTC
clone size: many; D gene: .; V gene: TRBV30; J gene: TRBJ2-7; CDR3 protein: CAWSVKGGGYEQYF; CDR3 DNA: TGTGCCTGGAGTGTAAAGGGTGGCGGATACGAGCAGTACTTC
clone size: .; D gene: .; V gene: TRBV24-1; J gene: TRBJ2-7; CDR3 protein: CATSSGDEQYF; CDR3 DNA: TGTGCCACCAGTAGTGGGGACGAGCAGTACTTC
clone size: .; D gene: TRBD2; V gene: TRBV20-1; J gene: TRBJ2-1; CDR3 protein: CSAKTGTSVGEQFF; CDR3 DNA: TGCAGTGCTAAGACCGGGACTAGCGTCGGTGAGCAGTTCTTC
clone size: .; D gene: TRBD1; V gene: TRBV12-3/TRBV12-4; J gene: TRBJ2-4; CDR3 protein: CASSFSGGFGIQYF; CDR3 DNA: TGTGCCAGCAGTTTTTCAGGGGGCTTTGGCATTCAGTACTTC
clone size: .; D gene: TRBD1; V gene: TRBV10-3; J gene: TRBJ2-1; CDR3 protein: CAISEGQGLNEQFF; CDR3 DNA: TGTGCCATCAGTGAGGGACAGGGGTTGAATGAGCAGTTCTTC
clone size: few; D gene: .; V gene: TRBV9; J gene: TRBJ2-1; CDR3 protein: CASSVPGVSEQFF; CDR3 DNA: TGTGCCAGCAGCGTACCCGGAGTTAGTGAGCAGTTCTTC
clone size: .; D gene: .; V gene: TRBV9; J gene: TRBJ1-2; CDR3 protein: CASKSTANYGYTF; CDR3 DNA: TGTGCCAGCAAATCGACAGCGAACTATGGCTACACCTTC
clone size: .; D gene: TRBD1; V gene: TRBV7-9; J gene: TRBJ2-1; CDR3 protein: CASSLGDRGTYNEQFF; CDR3 DNA: TGTGCCAGCAGCTTAGGGGACAGGGGGACCTACAATGAGCAGTTCTTC
clone size: .; D gene: .; V gene: TRBV3-1; J gene: TRBJ2-2; CDR3 protein: CASSPTVSTNTGELFF; CDR3 DNA: TGTGCCAGCAGTCCGACCGTGTCCACGAACACCGGGGAGCTGTTTTTT
clone size: few; D gene: .; V gene: TRBV14; J gene: TRBJ1-1; CDR3 protein: CASSQALSFGAAFF; CDR3 DNA: TGTGCCAGCAGCCAAGCGCTATCATTCGGTGCAGCTTTCTTT